At least ten counts were recorded for the clone carrying this T cell receptor beta chain. The sample is drawn from a study of response to subunit inactivated influenza vaccine. TCRdb re-called the RT-PCR reads through MiXCR, storing one row per CDR3 protein. The sample has about 540,000 distinct CDR3 sequences, around 21% seen once. Germline assignment: CDR1 SGHRS and CDR2 YFSETQ. The CDR3 length is 14 residues. Trimming removed 2 bases from V and 5 bases from J, with 10 bases in between. These same records also appear under a second study, on T cells expressing NK-cell markers. From that paper: UMIs accompanied the 5'RACE template switching by which TCR beta cDNA was made. The same clonotypes also predominated in the CD3+CD56-NKG2C+ fraction of a handful of donors.

The V and J genes are TRBV5-1 and TRBJ2-2; possible D gene TRBD2, 6 bases. This receptor was obtained from a man aged 50-60 years who received an inactivated influenza vaccine. Source: CD4+ T cells sorted from PBMCs, taken approximately 13 days after vaccination. The CDR3 region has the DNA TGCGCCAGCAGCTTCGGTAGCGGAACCGGGGAGCTGTTTTTT. This codes for CASSFGSGTGELFF.